These 6 T cell receptor beta chains were sequenced from one sample in a study of blood T cells in healthy people across ages (dated by TCRdb to 2013 to 2016). The library came from 5' RACE. Sequencing used an Illumina HiSeq 2500. A second PCR of roughly 7 to 11 cycles was performed with a sample-barcoded 5' primer and a J-beta primer mix. In TCRdb, the public reads were trimmed at Q25 with fastp and aligned with MiXCR, with productive beta chains retained. Here each entry gathers all rows of one CDR3 protein and keeps the most common genes and DNA. Across this sample there are under 2 million distinct CDR3 sequences, with roughly 30% seen only once. Roughly 10% of the sample is in the top ten clones. Sequencing used blood. The receptors stem from a woman between 25 and 40 years old in good health.

The CDR3 sequence is CASSLAEGGQGHEQYF. CDR3 nucleotide sequence: TGTGCCAGCAGCTTAGCTGAGGGGGGACAGGGTCACGAGCAGTACTTC. V usage is TRBV7-9 and J usage is TRBJ2-7; 9 nucleotides match TRBD1. This CDR3 spans 16 amino acids. CDR1 SEHNR and CDR2 FQNEAQ come from the germline V gene (reference sequence). J was trimmed by 5 bases and V by 0 bases; bases with no gene match: 8.

In DNA form, the CDR3 reads TGTGCCAGCAGTGAAAAGGGCGGTGGGGATGGCTACACCTTC. Its protein is CASSEKGGGDGYTF. The chain couples TRBV6-1 to TRBJ1-2; D gene uncertain. The CDR3 totals 14 residues. CDR1 and CDR2 (germline): MNHNS, SASEGT. V was pared by 2 bases and J by 6 bases, with 13 bases between.

With regard to this clonotype: A read error may account for a junction end that differs from germline. The chain links TRBV6-5 to TRBJ2-6; D is possibly TRBD1 (5 bases). Germline lookup yields CDR1 MNHEY and CDR2 SVGAGI. This CDR3 has 14 residues. The CDR3 spells CASNPGSGADVLTF. The CDR3, as DNA: TGTGCCAGCAATCCAGGGTCTGGGGCCGACGTCCTGACTTTC.

The chain uses TRBV30 and TRBJ2-3; D might be TRBD1 or TRBD2, each matching 6 bases. The CDR3 is made up of 15 amino acids. Trimming shortened V by 1 base and J by 4 bases, and 15 bases separated the two germline ends. CDR1 and CDR2 (germline): GTSNPN, SVGIG (reference sequence). Here the CDR3 reads CAWSALTGGADTQYF. In nucleotides, the CDR3 is TGTGCCTGGAGTGCCCTGACAGGAGGGGCAGATACGCAGTATTTT.

As regards this clonotype: A read error may produce the germline difference seen at one junction end. This sequence joins TRBV27 and TRBJ2-1; tentatively, D is TRBD2 (6 bases). CDR1 is MNHEY and CDR2 is SMNVEV in the germline V gene (reference sequence). This CDR3 has 16 amino acids. The CDR3 spells CTSTFMARGPYNEQFF. CDR3 coding DNA: TGTACCAGCACCTTCATGGCGCGGGGCCCCTACAATGAGCAGTTCTTC.

This rearrangement joins TRBV7-9 to TRBJ2-7; 14 bases line up with TRBD2. The CDR3 is made up of 18 amino acids. V lost 5 bases to trimming and J lost 2 bases; unmatched junction nucleotides: 11. Germline V gene sequence: CDR1 SEHNR, CDR2 FQNEAQ (reference sequence). The CDR3 DNA reads as TGTGCCAGCAGCATAACAAGGACTAGCGGGGGGAAAACCTACGAGCAGTACTTC. It yields the protein CASSITRTSGGKTYEQYF. Together with reference TRBV7-9 and TRBJ2-7, the CDR3 gives the full variable domain: DTGVSQNPRHKITKRGQNVTFRCDPISEHNRLYWYRQTLGQGPEFLTYFQNEAQLEKSRLLSDRFSAERPKGSFSTLEIQRTEQGDSAMYLCASSITRTSGGKTYEQYFGPGTRLTVT.